This TCR beta chain was observed in a study of tissue T cells after allogeneic stem cell transplantation (dated by TCRdb to the early 2020s). Regarding the research as a whole: When multiple samples of a tissue were available, H&E sections were reviewed by a pathologist, and samples with histologically apparent lymphocytes were prioritized for sequencing. TCR beta repertoires were profiled across many tissues obtained from research autopsies of patients with and without GVHD, as well as in mouse models of GVHD. The human part of the study was a prospective observational study with no blinding and no randomization. The paper as a whole reports these results and caveats: Blood and spleen T cells captured only a limited portion of the TCR repertoire detected in tissues, in both patients and mice. A small and clinically heterogeneous patient cohort was studied, and sampling depth was acknowledged as a limitation. No blood samples were available from the non-GVHD comparator patients. The study did not determine which tissue TCRs were alloreactive or antigen-specific, and some clones might have been persisting host cells. Only a few T cell clones appeared in more than one patient, yet motif-based clustering showed tissue-specific repertoire signatures that were shared between patients. Within patients, how anatomically similar tissues were was a major factor shaping TCR repertoire composition, regardless of disease or transplant status.

The sample's time point label is to be understood as: human tissue collected at research (rapid) autopsy. Three non-HCT comparator patients with other cancers, having at least five GI tract samples and no known GI disease at death, were selected retrospectively. After a median post-mortem interval of about nine hours, the autopsy tissues collected included GI sites spanning esophagus to rectum, along with liver, skin and lymphoid organs including spleen. Each autopsy specimen was cut in two, with one portion flash-frozen in liquid nitrogen and the remainder formalin-fixed, and the outer muscle layers of GI specimens were removed. To extract genomic DNA from frozen tissues, either the Mag-Bind Blood & Tissue DNA HDQ 96 Kit on a Chemagic 360 or the DNeasy Blood & Tissue Kit was used. Because of concern about red blood cell contamination, the extracted DNA went through further purification with the Genomic DNA Clean & Concentrator-25 kit.

In regard to this clone: This receptor's antigen is unknown. No much larger clone exists at a distance of one base, and base qualities are not known.

Libraries were built with the immunoSEQ multiplex PCR assay. TCRbeta CDR3 sequencing was done by Adaptive Biotechnologies at survey depth, reporting CDR3 sequences, V/J genes, productive frequency and template counts. Amplification of TCR beta CDR3 regions started from genomic DNA instead of RNA. In the paper's pipeline: Jensen-Shannon divergence served to quantify pairwise repertoire overlap between tissues, with 0 meaning identical and 1 meaning complete divergence. Based on pairwise JSD values, tissues were grouped by single-linkage agglomerative hierarchical clustering, and the results were shown as dendrograms. GLIPH2 was applied to all patient samples using simulation_depth 1000, kmer_min_depth 3, and cdr3_length_cutoff 8, and only groups with more than two unique CDR3s were retained. A standardized tissue-overlap score was calculated by extrapolating Jaccard GLIPH-group overlap across patients to a standard repertoire size of 1000 clones. Linear mixed-effect models, with tissue as a fixed effect and individual as a random effect, were used to test how diversity related to clinical or experimental variables. TCRdb took this table from immuneACCESS and kept in-frame rearrangements with V and J called. Such tables lack part of the clones; where checked against another copy, unresolved V genes explain under half of the gap, and the rest is unexplained. V and J calls plus clone size are reproduced from that table; the DNA served to infer D and trimming. Within this sample are 8,000 to 10,000 clones, with 60% of them counted one time only. Over 8.5% of the sample rests with the top ten.

This TCR was sampled from a woman aged 18-50 years with breast cancer. The specimen comprised tissue from the jejunum, sampled at autopsy.

The nucleotides are TGTGCCAGCAGTTTACTAGGGGGCGAGGGTCGGGAGACCCAGTACTTC. Translated, this is CASSLLGGEGRETQYF. The chain is encoded by TRBV28 joined to TRBJ2-5; 7 of the junction bases match TRBD1. The CDR3 covers 16 residues, taking in both the cysteine and the phenylalanine. The DNA shown is the 48-base CDR3, in frame from base 1. From a lookup of the germline V gene, CDR1 and CDR2 are MDHEN and SYDVKM. Unmatched junction bases come to 11, with V trimmed by 2 bases and J by 5 bases.